This TCR beta chain was profiled in a study of T cell changes during pregnancy in multiple sclerosis. This clone came up a few times. The assay was immunoSEQ multiplex PCR, and TCRdb's table has in-frame clones only and misses some. The data show over 15,000 clones, about 83% seen once. V was pared by 4 bases and J by 1 base, with 4 bases between. Germline V gene data show CDR1 as DFQATT and CDR2 as SNEGSKA (reference sequence). The CDR3 length is 11 residues. This rearrangement joins TRBV20-1 to TRBJ1-1; D not certain. The clonotype was recovered from a female donor in good health, enrolled as a control in a pregnancy study. The sequencing used CD8+ T cells from peripheral blood mononuclear cells, collected in the second trimester of pregnancy. CDR3 amino acids: CSAIQNTEAFF. Written as DNA, the CDR3 is TGCAGTGCTATACAGAACACTGAAGCTTTCTTT.